This T cell receptor (beta chain) derives from a study of CD8+ T cells in alopecia areata. The study's findings and limits: Higher clonality than in normal scalp was seen in lesional scalp, especially alopecia totalis/universalis. Scalp specimens additionally yield sequences from normal skin's resident alphabeta T cells.

Following extraction, RNA underwent reverse transcription to cDNA, which served as the sequencing template. The repertoire was sequenced with immunoSEQ multiplex PCR; TCRdb's copy has only in-frame clones and lacks some. The sample has 150,000 to 200,000 clones, around 71% seen once; the top ten hold around 10%. V was shortened by 5 bases and J by 2 bases, with 6 bases between the two germline ends. This CDR3 comprises 11 residues. The V gene's germline CDR1 is DFQATT and CDR2 SNEGSKA (reference sequence). On this clone itself: Its antigen remains unknown.

The clonotype comes from a human donor with alopecia areata. The specimen was CD8+ T cells sorted from blood, collected at week 0. The V gene is TRBV20-1, the J gene TRBJ1-1; D unclear. The CDR3 loop reads CSAEVNTEAFF. The DNA for the CDR3 is TGCAGTGCTGAGGTAAACACTGAAGCTTTCTTT.